Presented here are 26 T cell receptor beta chains from one specimen sequenced in a study of Graves' ophthalmopathy and Graves' hyperthyroidism. The study amplified TCR beta CDR3 regions using RNA transcripts. HTBI-primed first-round RT-PCR preceded second-round multiplex PCR. In TCRdb, the multiplex PCR reads were re-called with MiXCR into one record per CDR3 protein. Seen here are 680,000 or so distinct CDR3 sequences, about 24% observed once, and the top ten hold approximately 6.5%. The sample consisted of peripheral blood. These receptors came from a woman aged 18 to 35 with stable Graves' hyperthyroidism. Some clones in this sample may be carry-over from other donors' samples.

This clonotype was seen ten or more times. The gene calls are TRBV11-2 and TRBJ2-7; 8 positions agree with TRBD1. Germline V gene data show CDR1 as SGHAT and CDR2 as FQNNGV. Trimming removed 4 bases from V and 5 bases from J; junction bases left unmatched: 10. The CDR3 is made up of 15 amino acids. The CDR3: CASSSEGQEVDEQYF. In nucleotides, the CDR3 is TGTGCCAGCAGCTCAGAGGGACAGGAGGTGGACGAGCAGTACTTC.

This clonotype was found a few times. V usage is TRBV28 and J usage is TRBJ1-2; D unresolved. Germline CDR1 and CDR2: MDHEN and SYDVKM. V shed 3 bases and J shed 6 bases, with 5 bases lying between them. This CDR3 has 11 residues. The DNA of the CDR3 is TGTGCCAGCAGTTTGGTGGATGGCTACACCTTC. Protein product: CASSLVDGYTF.

This clonotype was counted at least ten times. The V and J genes are TRBV12-3 or TRBV12-4 and TRBJ1-2; no definite D call. The CDR3 sequence is 12 residues long. V was trimmed by 1 base and J by 6 bases, leaving 6 bases between them. In DNA form, the CDR3 reads TGTGCCAGCAGTTTAGGTCAGAATGGCTACACCTTC. Translating it yields CASSLGQNGYTF.

The chain couples TRBV7-9 to TRBJ1-2; TRBD1 matches 7 bases. The CDR3 sequence is 13 residues long. Per the germline V gene, CDR1 is SEHNR and CDR2 is FQNEAQ (reference sequence). After removal of 11 bases from V and 5 bases from J, the junction contained 11 bases not matched to a gene. The CDR3 spells CAAGRGLEYGYTF. CDR3 nucleotides: TGTGCCGCGGGCAGGGGGTTGGAATATGGCTACACCTTC.

This clonotype was picked up many times. V is TRBV20-1 and J is TRBJ2-2; 9 bases fit TRBD1. J gave up 1 base and V 6 bases, and 9 bases lay outside the gene matches. This CDR3 contains 16 residues. Germline V gene lookup returns CDR1 DFQATT and CDR2 SNEGSKA (reference sequence). The CDR3 coding sequence is TGCAGTGCCCTCCTACGGGGACAGGGGAACACCGGGGAGCTGTTTTTT. This codes for CSALLRGQGNTGELFF.

The chain has TRBV6-5 and TRBJ2-5; D unclear. This CDR3 spans 13 amino acids. The germline gives CDR1 MNHEY, CDR2 SVGAGI. Trimming shortened V by 2 bases and J by 12 bases, and 16 bases separated the two germline ends. CDR3 coding DNA: TGTGCCAGCAGTTACAGAACTCAAGAGACGGAGTACTTC. It codes for CASSYRTQETEYF.

This clonotype was recorded many times. This rearrangement joins TRBV20-1 to TRBJ2-7; 7 bases align to TRBD1. V dropped 6 bases and J dropped 6; count of bases not matched to a gene: 14. The CDR3 is made up of 14 amino acids. CDR1 is DFQATT and CDR2 is SNEGSKA in the germline V gene (reference sequence). In DNA form, the CDR3 reads TGCAGTGCCAGAAGGGGGCAGCTTCCCGGCGAGCAGTACTTC. Protein sequence: CSARRGQLPGEQYF.

This clonotype was seen repeatedly, ten times or more. The V and J genes are TRBV20-1 and TRBJ1-5, with 8 bases identical to TRBD1. This CDR3 contains 14 residues. V shed 6 bases, J shed 2 bases, and the junction held 6 bases outside the gene matches. Germline V gene data show CDR1 as DFQATT and CDR2 as SNEGSKA (reference sequence). The CDR3 region is CSAMDRAGNQPQHF. CDR3 nucleotide sequence: TGCAGTGCCATGGACAGGGCCGGCAATCAGCCCCAGCATTTT.

The V call is TRBV20-1, the J call TRBJ2-7; 8 positions agree with TRBD2. Trimming at V came to 2 bases and at J to 2 bases, leaving 5 bases not matched to a gene. The CDR3 is 14 amino acids. Germline V gene data show CDR1 as DFQATT and CDR2 as SNEGSKA (reference sequence). Here the CDR3 reads CSARPGTRAYEQYF. CDR3 nucleotides: TGCAGTGCTAGACCCGGGACTAGAGCCTACGAGCAGTACTTC.

This clonotype was detected many times. CDR3 nucleotide sequence: TGTGCCAGCAGCCCCCGTGACAGGGCGGCTTCACCCCTCCACTTT. It is translated as CASSPRDRAASPLHF. V and J are TRBV27 and TRBJ1-6; 7 nucleotides align to TRBD1. The germline V gene has CDR1 MNHEY and CDR2 SMNVEV (reference sequence). The ends lost 6 bases at V and 9 bases at J; junction bases unmatched: 11. CDR3 length: 15 residues.

The genes are TRBV4-1 and TRBJ1-1; D remains ambiguous. Trimming shortened V by 0 bases and J by 11 bases, and 16 bases separated the two germline ends. This CDR3 is built from 14 residues. Germline lookup yields CDR1 MGHRA and CDR2 YSYEKL. The CDR3 DNA follows: TGCGCCAGCAGCCAAGAGGGCTTTCGGGGAATCGCTTTCTTT. As protein: CASSQEGFRGIAFF.

This clonotype was seen more than once but under ten times. The chain is built from TRBV20-1 and TRBJ1-5; D unclear. V lost 5 bases to trimming and J lost 9 bases, with 5 bases between them. This CDR3 comprises 9 residues. Germline V lookup: CDR1 DFQATT, CDR2 SNEGSKA (reference sequence). In DNA form, the CDR3 reads TGCAGTGCTGCCTGGCCCCAGCATTTT. Translated: CSAAWPQHF.

J is TRBJ1-5 and V is TRBV12-3 or TRBV12-4; 9 bases are shared with TRBD1. The CDR3 contains 15 residues. J gave up 6 bases and V 2 bases, and 5 bases lay outside the gene matches. The chain's CDR3 is CASSLPNRGLQPQHF. The CDR3 coding sequence is TGTGCCAGCAGTTTACCCAACAGGGGGCTTCAGCCCCAGCATTTT.

This clonotype was recorded at least ten times. CDR3 nucleotides: TGTGCCAGCAGTGAGGGGCTTAATTCACCCCTCCACTTT. It is translated as CASSEGLNSPLHF. The chain is built from TRBV6-1 and TRBJ1-6; D perhaps matches TRBD1 (5 bases). The V and J ends lost 3 bases and 6 bases respectively, with 6 bases between them. The length of the CDR3 is 13 residues. Germline CDR1 MNHNS, CDR2 SASEGT.

The sample holds many counts of this clonotype. The rearrangement links TRBV28 to TRBJ2-7; 9 bases match TRBD2. CDR3 size: 13 residues. The junction had 3 bases not matched to a gene; V was cut back by 3 bases and J by 6 bases. CDR1 is MDHEN and CDR2 is SYDVKM in the germline V gene. The CDR3 sequence is CASSLSGRLEQYF. For the CDR3, the DNA is TGTGCCAGCAGTTTGAGCGGGAGGCTCGAGCAGTACTTC.

This chain links TRBV6-1 with TRBJ2-5; 14 positions agree with TRBD2. The V segment lost 4 bases and the J segment 4 bases; nucleotides outside the gene matches: 5. This CDR3 is built from 16 residues. In germline, CDR1 is MNHNS, CDR2 SASEGT. CDR3 amino acids: CASSVTSGGAGETQYF. CDR3 sequence (DNA): TGTGCCAGCAGTGTGACTAGCGGGGGGGCGGGAGAGACCCAGTACTTC.

This clonotype appeared many times. The chain links TRBV6-4 to TRBJ2-2; D is possibly TRBD2 (6 bases). Deletions cut 0 bases from V and 4 bases from J, with 9 bases between. CDR3 length equals 15 residues. Germline assignment: CDR1 MRHNA and CDR2 SNTAGT. Written as DNA, the CDR3 is TGTGCCAGCAGTGACTCGGAGGGGTCCACCGGGGAGCTGTTTTTT. Amino acid sequence: CASSDSEGSTGELFF.

The V gene is TRBV24-1, the J gene TRBJ2-5, with 9 nucleotides matching TRBD2. The V gene end was trimmed by 4 bases and the J gene end by 5 bases; junction bases not matched to a gene: 7. CDR1 KGHDR and CDR2 SFDVKD come from the germline V gene. This CDR3 is 15 amino acids long. This CDR3 is CATSEAGGPSETQYF. The CDR3 DNA reads TGTGCCACCAGTGAGGCGGGAGGGCCTTCGGAGACCCAGTACTTC.

This clonotype was counted ten times or more. The rearrangement links TRBV20-1 to TRBJ1-3, with D perhaps TRBD1 (5 bases). V lost 6 bases to trimming and J lost 0 bases, with 12 bases between them. The length of the CDR3 is 14 residues. CDR1 is DFQATT and CDR2 is SNEGSKA in the germline V gene (reference sequence). The CDR3 is CSAERQSSGNTIYF. The CDR3 bases are TGCAGTGCGGAAAGACAGTCCTCTGGAAACACCATATATTTT.

The chain carries TRBV29-1 and TRBJ2-5, with D perhaps matching TRBD1 (5 bases). CDR3 length: 15 residues. Looked up from germline, CDR1 is SQVTM and CDR2 is ANQGSEA. Between the trimmed V and J ends, which lost 5 bases and 5 bases, there was a span of 21 bases. DNA for the CDR3: TGCAGCGTTCGTGCGTTTGGGGCCTTCCGGGAGACCCAGTACTTC. The encoded protein is CSVRAFGAFRETQYF.

This clonotype occurred a few times. CDR3: CASSPPRGGRETQYF. Written as DNA, the CDR3 is TGCGCCAGCAGCCCGCCGCGCGGGGGGAGAGAGACCCAGTACTTC. The chain uses TRBV5-1 and TRBJ2-5, with TRBD2 identical over 8 bases. The J segment lost 4 bases and the V segment lost 4 bases, leaving 9 bases of the junction unmatched. Germline V gene data show CDR1 as SGHRS and CDR2 as YFSETQ. The CDR3 runs to 15 residues.

The chain combines TRBV10-3 with TRBJ1-3, with D unresolved. This CDR3 comprises 14 residues. V dropped 5 bases and J dropped 3 bases, with 11 bases sitting between them. In germline, CDR1 is ENHRY, CDR2 SYGVKD. For the CDR3, the DNA is TGTGCCATCAGTACTACATTGCATGGAAACACCATATATTTT. As protein: CAISTTLHGNTIYF.

This clonotype was seen repeatedly, ten times or more. The J gene is TRBJ2-5, the V gene TRBV25-1, with D uncertain. Deletions cut 3 bases from V and 1 base from J, with 6 bases between. The CDR3 spans 13 residues. Germline values: CDR1 MGHDK, CDR2 SYGVNS. The CDR3 reads CASSEGSQETQYF. In DNA, the CDR3 is TGTGCCAGCAGTGAGGGGTCCCAAGAGACCCAGTACTTC.

In nucleotides, the CDR3 is TGTGCCAGCTCACTTTCCGGACAGGGGACCTACGAGCAGTACTTC. It translates to CASSLSGQGTYEQYF. This chain uses TRBV18 with TRBJ2-7; 9 bases match TRBD1. This CDR3 contains 15 residues. Germline CDR1 reads KGHSH; CDR2 reads LQKENI. The J segment lost 2 bases and the V segment lost 4 bases, leaving 6 bases of the junction unmatched. Looking up the rest from reference TRBV18 and TRBJ2-7 gives the full variable domain: NAGVMQNPRHLVRRRGQEARLRCSPMKGHSHVYWYRQLPEEGLKFMVYLQKENIIDESGMPKERFSAEFPKEGPSILRIQQVVRGDSAAYFCASSLSGQGTYEQYFGPGTRLTVT.

This clonotype was recorded at least ten times. This chain joins TRBV11-2 and TRBJ2-4, with D unresolved. V dropped 1 base and J dropped 0 bases, with 10 bases sitting between them. The germline V gene has CDR1 SGHAT and CDR2 FQNNGV. The CDR3 runs 16 residues. As DNA, the CDR3 is TGTGCCAGCAGCTTAGGGCAACCTCTAGCCAAAAACATTCAGTACTTC. Protein sequence: CASSLGQPLAKNIQYF.

The CDR3 here is CAWSNGGGAETQYF. CDR3 DNA sequence: TGTGCCTGGAGTAACGGAGGAGGGGCGGAGACCCAGTACTTC. V gene TRBV30 combines with J gene TRBJ2-5, with D perhaps matching TRBD2 (6 bases). CDR1 GTSNPN and CDR2 SVGIG come from the germline V gene (reference sequence). V lost 2 bases and J lost 5, with 15 bases in between. The CDR3 sequence is 14 residues long. Full variable domain (missing parts from reference TRBV30 and TRBJ2-5): SQTIHQWPATLVQPVGSPLSLECTVEGTSNPNLYWYRQAAGRGLQLLFYSVGIGQISSEVPQNLSASRPQDRQFILSSKKLLLSDSGFYLCAWSNGGGAETQYFGPGTRLLVL.